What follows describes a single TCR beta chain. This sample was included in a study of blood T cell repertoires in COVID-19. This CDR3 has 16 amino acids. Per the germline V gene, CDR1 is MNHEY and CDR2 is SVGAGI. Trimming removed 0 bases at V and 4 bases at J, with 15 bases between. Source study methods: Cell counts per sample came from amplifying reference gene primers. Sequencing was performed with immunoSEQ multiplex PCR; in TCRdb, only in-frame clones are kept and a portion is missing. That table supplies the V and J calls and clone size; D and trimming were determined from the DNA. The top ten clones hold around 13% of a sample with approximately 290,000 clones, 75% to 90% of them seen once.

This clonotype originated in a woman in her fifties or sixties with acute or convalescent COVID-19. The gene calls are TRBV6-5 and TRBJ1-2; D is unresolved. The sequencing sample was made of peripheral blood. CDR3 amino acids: CASSYSILSSSYGYTF. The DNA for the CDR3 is TGTGCCAGCAGTTACTCTATTCTGTCTTCCAGCTATGGCTACACCTTC.